The 8 T cell receptor beta chains given below trace back to one sample, sequenced in a study of PD-1 blockade in mismatch repair-deficient tumors. The table came from immunoSEQ multiplex PCR; TCRdb's copy has only in-frame clones and leaves some out. The table lists fewer than 100,000 clones, 65% to 85% of them singletons, with roughly 2.6% in the top ten. The specimen comprised peripheral blood, sampled 12 weeks after starting pembrolizumab. Source of these receptors: an adult with mismatch repair-deficient cancer.

V is TRBV7-3 and J is TRBJ1-2, with D unclear. Germline V gene data show CDR1 as SGHTA and CDR2 as FQGTGA. Between the trimmed V and J ends, which lost 2 bases and 3 bases, there was a span of 7 bases. The CDR3 runs 13 residues. As DNA, the CDR3 is TGTGCCAGCAGCTTAGGGCCCGACTATGGCTACACCTTC. This codes for CASSLGPDYGYTF.

This chain joins TRBV5-4 and TRBJ1-1; D may be TRBD1 (5 bases). Germline-derived CDR1 and CDR2 are SGHNT and YYREEE (reference sequence). The CDR3 extends over 12 amino acids. Trimming removed 1 base at V and 4 bases at J, with 5 bases between. CDR3 DNA sequence: TGTGCCAGCAGCTTGAGGGGCACTGAAGCTTTCTTT. Translation: CASSLRGTEAFF. The whole variable domain, filled in from reference TRBV5-4 and TRBJ1-1, reads ETGVTQSPTHLIKTRGQQVTLRCSSQSGHNTVSWYQQALGQGPQFIFQYYREEENGRGNFPPRFSGLQFPNYSSELNVNALELDDSALYLCASSLRGTEAFFGQGTRLTVV.

The chain links TRBV9 to TRBJ2-3, with D perhaps TRBD1 (6 bases). Trimming removed 4 bases from V and 6 bases from J, with 18 bases in between. The CDR3 is 15 amino acids. CDR1 and CDR2 from the germline V gene are SGDLS and YYNGEE. The CDR3: CASSKGTTLGDTQYF. DNA of the CDR3: TGTGCCAGCAGCAAGGGGACAACCCTGGGCGATACGCAGTATTTT.

The table lists this clone with a count of one. The chain has TRBV7-2 and TRBJ2-7, with TRBD2 matching over 11 bases. The CDR3 runs to 15 residues. Germline CDR1 and CDR2: SGHTA and FQGNSA. Trimming cost V 6 bases and J 0 bases; bases outside gene matches: 4. CDR3 nucleotide sequence: TGTGCCAGCAGACACACTAGCGGGAGCTCCTACGAGCAGTACTTC. Translated, it gives CASRHTSGSSYEQYF.

The CDR3 here is CASSVDLAGVTDTQYF. CDR3 sequence (DNA): TGTGCCAGCAGCGTAGATCTAGCGGGAGTAACAGATACGCAGTATTTT. The V and J genes are TRBV9 and TRBJ2-3, with TRBD2 identical over 10 bases. Losses at the gene ends were 0 bases for V and 3 bases for J; bases not matched to a gene: 4. CDR1 and CDR2 (germline): SGDLS, YYNGEE. CDR3 size: 16 residues.

In its sample, this clone was seen a few times. V and J are TRBV6-1 and TRBJ1-1; D unclear. V shed 8 bases and J shed 3 bases, with 13 bases lying between them. The CDR3 spans 13 residues. Looked up from germline, CDR1 is MNHNS and CDR2 is SASEGT. As DNA, the CDR3 is TGTGCCAGCTTTAGGGAGGTGGACACTGAAGCTTTCTTT. It translates to CASFREVDTEAFF.

CDR3 nucleotides: TGTGCCAGCAGCCAGCGGATAGGGGATTACAATGAGCAGTTCTTC. This encodes CASSQRIGDYNEQFF. The V gene is TRBV4-2, the J gene TRBJ2-1; possibly TRBD1 for D (5 bases). The germline gives CDR1 LGHNA, CDR2 YNFKEQ. The CDR3 contains 15 residues. Trimming took 3 bases from V and 4 from J, leaving 13 bases between them.

The chain employs TRBV6-5 and TRBJ2-5; 7 bases match TRBD2. Germline-derived CDR1 and CDR2 are MNHEY and SVGAGI. J gave up 2 bases and V 4 bases, and 7 bases lay outside the gene matches. CDR3 length: 15 residues. The CDR3 spells CASSSLSSGQETQYF. In DNA form, the CDR3 reads TGTGCCAGCAGTTCCTTATCTAGCGGTCAAGAGACCCAGTACTTC.